These T cell receptor beta chains were read from a single sample in a study of shared clonotypes between healthy human individuals. Sequenced by immunoSEQ multiplex PCR; TCRdb stores in-frame clones only, minus some. The sample lists some 980,000 clones; 60% to 85% were seen once. The sample consisted of memory CD4+ T cells sorted from blood. These receptors all stem from a man between 18 and 35 years old in good health. Each CDR3 is given with its conserved first and last residue. D genes are given only for firm matches. Clone size is given for some rows only: seen once, a few or many times, or a class if the clone is expanded.

d_gene,j_gene,v_gene,abundance,CDR3aa,CDR3nt
TRBD2,TRBJ2-2,TRBV11-2,NA,CASTLQRGGGELFF,TGTGCCAGCACCCTACAACGGGGGGGCGGGGAGCTGTTTTTT
NA,TRBJ1-2,TRBV9,NA,CASSVDHFNYGYTF,TGTGCCAGCAGCGTCGACCATTTTAACTATGGCTACACCTTC
NA,TRBJ1-2,TRBV18,NA,CASSPGLGDNGYTF,TGTGCCAGCTCACCAGGTCTAGGGGACAATGGCTACACCTTC
TRBD2,TRBJ2-7,TRBV2,NA,CASSVLAATYEQYF,TGTGCCAGCAGTGTACTAGCGGCTACCTACGAGCAGTACTTC
NA,TRBJ1-2,TRBV25-1,NA,CASSEQGYGYTF,TGTGCCAGCAGTGAACAGGGTTATGGCTACACCTTC
NA,TRBJ2-2,TRBV10-1,NA,CATRQVWNTGELFF,TGCGCCACCCGACAGGTCTGGAACACCGGGGAGCTGTTTTTT
NA,TRBJ2-1,TRBV28,NA,CASSLPPTSNEQFF,TGTGCCAGCAGTTTACCTCCAACTAGCAATGAGCAGTTCTTC
NA,TRBJ1-1,TRBV21-1,NA,CASSDRQVGNTEAFF,TGTGCCAGCAGCGACCGACAGGTAGGAAACACTGAAGCTTTCTTT
NA,TRBJ2-4,TRBV28,many,CASNPGAAKNIQYF,TGTGCCAGCAATCCGGGGGCAGCCAAAAACATTCAGTACTTC
NA,TRBJ2-7,TRBV29-1,NA,CSVGWGAYEQYF,TGCAGCGTTGGATGGGGGGCCTACGAGCAGTACTTC
NA,TRBJ2-3,TRBV28,NA,CASSPWGGTDTQYF,TGTGCCAGCAGTCCCTGGGGGGGCACAGATACGCAGTATTTT
NA,TRBJ1-2,TRBV10-3,NA,CAISDVYGYTF,TGTGCCATCAGTGATGTCTATGGCTACACCTTC
TRBD2,TRBJ2-1,TRBV10-3,few,CAISETGGSDEQFF,TGTGCCATCAGTGAGACCGGCGGGAGTGATGAGCAGTTCTTC
NA,TRBJ2-3,TRBV15,NA,CATSSLRADTQYF,TGTGCCACCAGCAGCCTCAGGGCAGATACGCAGTATTTT
NA,TRBJ2-7,TRBV6-5,NA,CASSYSPRQSYEQYF,TGTGCCAGCAGTTACTCCCCCCGGCAGTCCTACGAGCAGTACTTC
TRBD2,TRBJ2-4,TRBV9,NA,CASSVGLAGDLNIQYF,TGTGCCAGCAGCGTAGGGCTAGCGGGAGACCTTAACATTCAGTACTTC
NA,TRBJ1-5,TRBV25-1,NA,CASSDSGGNQPQHF,TGTGCCAGCAGTGACTCCGGGGGCAATCAGCCCCAGCATTTT
NA,TRBJ1-4,TRBV28,few,CASSPPQGEKLFF,TGTGCCAGCAGTCCCCCTCAGGGGGAAAAACTGTTTTTT
TRBD2,TRBJ2-1,TRBV10-3,once,CAISESTSGVNEQFF,TGTGCCATCAGTGAGTCAACTAGCGGGGTCAATGAGCAGTTCTTC
NA,TRBJ1-4,TRBV11-2,NA,CASSLGYATNEKLFF,TGTGCCAGCAGCTTAGGGTACGCAACTAATGAAAAACTGTTTTTT
TRBD2,TRBJ2-7,TRBV6-6,once,CATTSGSVREQYF,TGTGCCACTACTAGCGGGAGTGTTCGCGAGCAGTACTTC
NA,TRBJ1-2,TRBV7-2,NA,CASSLGTVYGYTF,TGTGCCAGCAGCTTGGGGACCGTTTATGGCTACACCTTC
NA,TRBJ1-5,TRBV6-1,NA,CASSGTRSNQPQHF,TGTGCCAGCAGTGGGACACGGTCCAATCAGCCCCAGCATTTT
TRBD1,TRBJ1-5,TRBV27,once,CASSDHQGGNNQPQHF,TGTGCCAGCAGTGACCACCAGGGGGGGAACAATCAGCCCCAGCATTTT
NA,TRBJ2-1,TRBV7-9,NA,CASSLGYGNEQFF,TGTGCCAGCAGCTTAGGTTACGGCAATGAGCAGTTCTTC
NA,TRBJ2-5,TRBV4-3,NA,CASSQFRDGTQYF,TGCGCCAGCAGCCAATTCCGGGACGGGACCCAGTACTTC
TRBD1,TRBJ2-3,TRBV30,NA,CAWSQTGGGSTDTQYF,TGTGCCTGGAGCCAAACAGGGGGCGGGAGCACAGATACGCAGTATTTT
TRBD1,TRBJ2-7,TRBV4-1,NA,CASRNPGQELYEQYF,TGCGCCAGCAGGAATCCGGGACAGGAACTCTACGAGCAGTACTTC
NA,TRBJ2-1,TRBV10-3,NA,CAISGASSYNEQFF,TGTGCCATCAGCGGGGCGTCATCCTACAATGAGCAGTTCTTC
TRBD1,TRBJ1-3,TRBV11-2,NA,CASSFGTGKGNTIYF,TGTGCCAGCAGCTTTGGGACAGGGAAAGGAAACACCATATATTTT
TRBD1,TRBJ1-2,TRBV2,NA,CASSWDSRYTF,TGTGCCAGCAGTTGGGACAGTCGCTACACCTTC
TRBD1,TRBJ1-6,TRBV7-9,NA,CASRLSGQGNSPLHF,TGTGCCAGCAGACTATCCGGACAGGGTAATTCACCCCTCCACTTT
TRBD2,TRBJ2-5,TRBV30,NA,CAWKREPGRTQYF,TGTGCCTGGAAGCGGGAGCCCGGTCGGACCCAGTACTTC
TRBD1,TRBJ2-2,TRBV2,NA,CASSGQGLGELFF,TGTGCCAGCAGTGGACAGGGCTTAGGGGAGCTGTTTTTT
NA,TRBJ2-2,TRBV18,NA,CASSPNVNTGELFF,TGTGCCAGCTCACCAAACGTGAACACCGGGGAGCTGTTTTTT
NA,TRBJ1-5,TRBV2,NA,CASNVDYNQPQHF,TGTGCCAGCAATGTCGACTACAATCAGCCCCAGCATTTT
NA,TRBJ1-6,TRBV5-6,NA,CASTRERISPLHF,TGTGCCAGCACCAGGGAACGGATCTCTCCCCTCCACTTT
NA,TRBJ2-2,TRBV7-9,NA,CASSLDSKNTGELFF,TGTGCCAGCAGCTTAGATTCCAAGAACACCGGGGAGCTGTTTTTT
NA,TRBJ1-5,TRBV10-2,NA,CASRAGSNQPQHF,TGCGCCAGCAGGGCCGGTAGCAATCAGCCCCAGCATTTT
NA,TRBJ2-2,TRBV5-1,NA,CASRQESGELFF,TGCGCCAGCCGCCAGGAATCCGGGGAGCTGTTTTTT
TRBD2,TRBJ2-1,TRBV6-6,NA,CASSYPSGRADNEQFF,TGTGCCAGCAGTTACCCAAGCGGGAGGGCGGACAATGAGCAGTTCTTC